A single sample gave rise to the 23 T cell receptor beta chains below, sequenced in a study of blood T cell repertoires in COVID-19. Libraries were prepared by immunoSEQ multiplex PCR; TCRdb keeps only in-frame clonotypes and omits some of them. The table shows 35,000 or so clones, with more than 85% occurring only once. Sequencing was performed on peripheral blood. Receptors were obtained from a man between 60 and 75 years old with active or convalescent COVID-19.

This clone was observed a handful of times. This chain connects TRBV18 to TRBJ1-2; unclear D gene. Deletions cut 2 bases from V and 0 bases from J, with 4 bases between. CDR1 is KGHSH, CDR2 LQKENI, per germline. This CDR3 is built from 13 residues. The CDR3 DNA is TGTGCCAGCTCACCAACAGCTAACTATGGCTACACCTTC. It translates to CASSPTANYGYTF.

The rearrangement joins TRBV10-2 to TRBJ2-7, with 8 bases matching TRBD2. Germline-derived CDR1 and CDR2 are WSHSY and SAAADI. V lost 4 bases and J lost 0; bases outside the gene matches: 5. The CDR3 has 15 residues. This CDR3 is CASSAGGGISYEQYF. The DNA of the CDR3 is TGCGCCAGCAGTGCCGGCGGGGGGATCTCCTACGAGCAGTACTTC.

The J gene is TRBJ1-5, the V gene TRBV6-5, with 7 bases lining up with TRBD1. The CDR3 loop spans 13 amino acids. Looked up from germline, CDR1 is MNHEY and CDR2 is SVGAGI. V dropped 8 bases and J dropped 6; count of bases not matched to a gene: 7. CDR3 nucleotides: TGTGCCAGCTACGACAGGGACGGTCAGCCCCAGCATTTT. Translation gives CASYDRDGQPQHF.

The chain combines TRBV7-2 with TRBJ2-1; 7 bases align to TRBD2. This CDR3 comprises 17 residues. The V segment lost 5 bases and the J segment 0 bases; nucleotides outside the gene matches: 10. Germline CDR1 reads SGHTA; CDR2 reads FQGNSA. The CDR3 loop reads CASSDASGGGSYNEQFF. Written as DNA, the CDR3 is TGTGCCAGCAGCGACGCTAGTGGCGGGGGCTCCTACAATGAGCAGTTCTTC.

The chain uses TRBV5-1 and TRBJ2-2; TRBD1 is a possible D gene (6 bases). The CDR3 has 15 amino acids. From germline, CDR1 is SGHRS and CDR2 YFSETQ. Trimming removed 1 base from V and 4 bases from J, with 11 bases in between. This CDR3 reads CASSLQGLATGELFF. The CDR3 region has the DNA TGCGCCAGCAGCTTGCAGGGGCTGGCCACCGGGGAGCTGTTTTTT. Full variable domain (missing parts from reference TRBV5-1 and TRBJ2-2): KAGVTQTPRYLIKTRGQQVTLSCSPISGHRSVSWYQQTPGQGLQFLFEYFSETQRNKGNFPGRFSGRQFSNSRSEMNVSTLELGDSALYLCASSLQGLATGELFFGEGSRLTVL.

This clone has just one count. The genes are TRBV11-2 and TRBJ2-5; perhaps TRBD1 as D (6 bases). Germline lookup yields CDR1 SGHAT and CDR2 FQNNGV. The CDR3 runs to 13 residues. V lost 0 bases and J lost 5, with 7 bases in between. The CDR3 region is CASSLDQGETQYF. The DNA for the CDR3 is TGTGCCAGCAGCTTAGACCAGGGGGAGACCCAGTACTTC.

V gene TRBV11-2 combines with J gene TRBJ1-2; 7 bases align to TRBD1. This CDR3 is built from 13 residues. V was pared by 3 bases and J by 2 bases, with 0 bases of the junction left unmatched. The germline gives CDR1 SGHAT, CDR2 FQNNGV. For the CDR3, the DNA is TGTGCCAGCAGCTTGGACAGGAACTATGGCTACACCTTC. Protein product: CASSLDRNYGYTF.

The CDR3 region is CASSFRAGAYNEQFF. In DNA, the CDR3 is TGTGCCAGCAGCTTCCGAGCGGGGGCCTACAATGAGCAGTTCTTC. This chain links TRBV7-3 with TRBJ2-1, with 8 bases fitting TRBD2. V trimming: 3 bases; J trimming: 2 bases; junction bases outside the gene matches: 3. Germline CDR1 SGHTA, CDR2 FQGTGA. This CDR3 contains 15 residues.

V usage is TRBV6-5 and J usage is TRBJ1-2, with D perhaps matching TRBD1 (5 bases). The germline gives CDR1 MNHEY, CDR2 SVGAGI. Trimming took off 6 bases at V and 8 bases at J, with 13 bases between the two ends. CDR3 length equals 12 residues. The CDR3 loop reads CASSPREGGYTF. DNA of the CDR3: TGTGCCAGCAGCCCAAGGGAGGGGGGCTACACCTTC.

The rearrangement uses TRBV19 and TRBJ2-3, with 10 bases fitting TRBD2. Trimming at V came to 7 bases and at J to 3 bases, leaving 4 bases not matched to a gene. The CDR3 covers 14 residues. Per the germline V gene, CDR1 is LNHDA and CDR2 is SQIVND (reference sequence). Here the CDR3 DNA reads TGTGCCAGTAAACTAGCGGGAAGGACAGATACGCAGTATTTT. Translating it yields CASKLAGRTDTQYF.

The chain joins TRBV28 to TRBJ2-2, with D tentatively TRBD1 (5 bases). Trimming took 6 bases from V and 1 from J, leaving 12 bases between them. The CDR3 has 15 residues. The germline gives CDR1 MDHEN, CDR2 SYDVKM. CDR3 sequence reads: CASRGSTGNTGELFF. DNA for the CDR3: TGTGCCAGCAGGGGGTCTACAGGGAACACCGGGGAGCTGTTTTTT.

This chain connects TRBV18 to TRBJ1-1; 8 bases align to TRBD1. The CDR3 sequence is 13 residues long. Germline V gene sequence: CDR1 KGHSH, CDR2 LQKENI. The V segment lost 6 bases and the J segment 1 base; nucleotides outside the gene matches: 1. CDR3 sequence reads: CASSGQENTEAFF. CDR3 DNA sequence: TGTGCCAGCTCGGGACAGGAGAACACTGAAGCTTTCTTT.

This chain connects TRBV12-3 or TRBV12-4 to TRBJ1-2, with unresolved D. The CDR3 runs 13 residues. V lost 3 bases to trimming and J lost 8 bases, with 13 bases between them. The CDR3 nucleotides are TGTGCCAGCAGTTTGGAGAGCTACCGAGGCTACACCTTC. Translation gives CASSLESYRGYTF.

The chain combines TRBV10-2 with TRBJ1-1; D not resolved. Trimming took 5 bases from V and 5 from J, leaving 18 bases between them. Germline V gene data show CDR1 as WSHSY and CDR2 as SAAADI. The CDR3 runs 15 residues. CDR3 DNA: TGCGCCAGCAGTCCCCCACCCGGGGAGGCGACTGAAGCTTTCTTT. Translated, it gives CASSPPPGEATEAFF.

This clone has a single count. V is TRBV27 and J is TRBJ2-7, with a possible D match to TRBD2 (7 bases). The CDR3 loop spans 18 amino acids. Germline CDR1 MNHEY, CDR2 SMNVEV (reference sequence). V shed 1 base and J shed 0 bases, with 19 bases lying between them. The CDR3 sequence is CASSLWWGGASGSYEQYF. CDR3 DNA sequence: TGTGCCAGCAGTTTATGGTGGGGGGGGGCTAGCGGCTCCTACGAGCAGTACTTC.

The chain uses TRBV5-1 and TRBJ1-6, with TRBD1 matching over 10 bases. Trimming took 0 bases from V and 7 from J; bases not matched to a gene: 4. The CDR3 contains 16 residues. CDR1 and CDR2 from the germline V gene are SGHRS and YFSETQ. The DNA of the CDR3 is TGCGCCAGCAGCTTGGAGGGGACAGGGGTGAATTCACCCCTCCACTTT. Its translation: CASSLEGTGVNSPLHF.

The chain has TRBV5-5 and TRBJ2-7; TRBD2 agrees at 7 bases. Germline V gene sequence: CDR1 SGHKS, CDR2 YYEKEE (reference sequence). The J segment lost 3 bases and the V segment lost 3 bases, leaving 3 bases of the junction unmatched. This CDR3 region has 13 residues. This CDR3 reads CASSSGGLYEQYF. CDR3 coding DNA: TGTGCCAGCAGCTCGGGAGGTCTCTACGAGCAGTACTTC.

This rearrangement joins TRBV29-1 to TRBJ1-1, with D possibly TRBD1 on 6 matching bases. Germline loops: CDR1 SQVTM, CDR2 ANQGSEA. Trimming left V 4 bases short and J 4 bases short, with 16 bases between. The CDR3 has 14 amino acids. CDR3 in DNA: TGCAGCGTTGGTGACAGGTTAAAAGGCACTGAAGCTTTCTTT. Amino acids: CSVGDRLKGTEAFF.

CDR3 in amino acids: CASSLGPGGDTGELFF. The CDR3 coding sequence is TGTGCCAGCAGCTTAGGACCGGGAGGGGACACCGGGGAGCTGTTTTTT. The chain recombines TRBV7-3 with TRBJ2-2, with TRBD2 matching over 8 bases. CDR1 and CDR2 (germline): SGHTA, FQGTGA. The CDR3 runs 16 residues. The V segment lost 2 bases and the J segment 3 bases; nucleotides outside the gene matches: 5.

The J gene is TRBJ1-5, the V gene TRBV7-9; no firm D call. V lost 5 bases to trimming and J lost 3 bases, with 8 bases between them. CDR3 length: 13 amino acids. The germline V gene has CDR1 SEHNR and CDR2 FQNEAQ (reference sequence). CDR3 loop: CASSRQYNQPQHF. The DNA of the CDR3 is TGTGCCAGCAGCCGACAATACAATCAGCCCCAGCATTTT. Full variable domain (remainder filled in from reference TRBV7-9 and TRBJ1-5): DTGVSQNPRHKITKRGQNVTFRCDPISEHNRLYWYRQTLGQGPEFLTYFQNEAQLEKSRLLSDRFSAERPKGSFSTLEIQRTEQGDSAMYLCASSRQYNQPQHFGDGTRLSIL.

The V call is TRBV6-4, the J call TRBJ2-5; D possibly corresponds to TRBD1 (5 bases). The CDR3 is 12 residues long. Deletions cut 9 bases from V and 3 bases from J, with 11 bases between. Germline CDR1 and CDR2: MRHNA and SNTAGT. The CDR3 DNA reads as TGTGCCAGGGGCAGGGCAAAAGAGACCCAGTACTTC. Encoded protein: CARGRAKETQYF.

The chain joins TRBV7-9 to TRBJ2-1; D is unclear. The ends were cut back, 4 bases at V and 3 bases at J, with 16 bases in the middle. CDR3 size: 16 residues. Germline V lookup: CDR1 SEHNR, CDR2 FQNEAQ (reference sequence). CDR3 sequence: CASSSFPSSGYNEQFF. The CDR3 DNA reads as TGTGCCAGCAGCTCATTCCCTTCTTCCGGCTACAATGAGCAGTTCTTC.

The genes are TRBV5-4 and TRBJ2-7; a possible D gene is TRBD1 (5 bases). Deletions cut 5 bases from V and 2 bases from J, with 14 bases between. The CDR3 runs 14 residues. In germline, CDR1 is SGHNT, CDR2 YYREEE (reference sequence). The CDR3, as DNA: TGTGCCAGCAGAAGGGGATTAAAGGCCTACGAGCAGTACTTC. Its translation is CASRRGLKAYEQYF.